Sequencing of this T cell receptor (beta chain) was carried out in a study of shared clonotypes between healthy human individuals. Regarding the study as a whole: The sharing of 5% to 6.5% of naive CD4 clonotypes was seen across a handful of donors.

The V end was cut by 4 bases, the J end by 0 bases, with 6 bases between. The CDR3 has 13 amino acids. The germline CDR1 and CDR2 sequences are SGHRS and YFSETQ. Turning to this clone: Its specificity is unknown.

The method was immunoSEQ multiplex PCR; TCRdb's version includes in-frame clones alone and lacks a portion of them. Here the sample spans some 1,400,000 clones, roughly 97% being singletons. Sequencing input: naive CD4+ T cells sorted from blood. This sample's subset: CD45RA+ positively selected. The sequence came from a man aged 30 to 39 in good health. V and J are TRBV5-1 and TRBJ2-3; no firm D call. In DNA, the CDR3 is TGCGCCAGCAGCAGGAAAAGCACAGATACGCAGTATTTT. It encodes CASSRKSTDTQYF.